This TCR beta chain was found in a study of shared clonotypes between healthy human individuals. The overall study: Donors were two women and three men aged 18 to 49.

Over several immunoSEQ plates, each subset's genomic DNA was distributed in even portions. In the original analysis: Quality scores were absent from the junction-only immunoSEQ sequences, so filtering differed. Repertoires were generated with immunoSEQ multiplex PCR, while TCRdb's copy carries only in-frame clones and drops some. V and J calls and clone size follow that table, whereas D and trimming were derived from the DNA. The profile shows around 2.1 million clones, almost 96% of them singletons. CDR1 and CDR2 (germline): LNHDA, SQIVND (reference sequence). The CDR3 covers 14 residues. V dropped 1 base and J dropped 2 bases, with 7 bases sitting between them. General observations from the study: Few donors restricted represented genetic and exposure-history diversity.

In regard to this clone: What it binds is not known. Within the sample, other DNA sequences also encode this same CDR3.

The sequenced sample was naive CD4+ T cells sorted from blood. Regarding subset: CD45RA+ positively selected. The TCR was taken from a man between 18 and 29 years old in good health. V gene TRBV19 combines with J gene TRBJ2-3; D is uncertain. The CDR3 bases are TGTGCCAGTAGTATAGGGGGATTCACAGATACGCAGTATTTT. Its translation: CASSIGGFTDTQYF. Based on the CDR3 plus reference TRBV19 and TRBJ2-3, the full variable domain is DGGITQSPKYLFRKEGQNVTLSCEQNLNHDAMYWYRQDPGQGLRLIYYSQIVNDFQKGDIAEGYSVSREKKESFPLTVTSAQKNPTAFYLCASSIGGFTDTQYFGPGTRLTVL.